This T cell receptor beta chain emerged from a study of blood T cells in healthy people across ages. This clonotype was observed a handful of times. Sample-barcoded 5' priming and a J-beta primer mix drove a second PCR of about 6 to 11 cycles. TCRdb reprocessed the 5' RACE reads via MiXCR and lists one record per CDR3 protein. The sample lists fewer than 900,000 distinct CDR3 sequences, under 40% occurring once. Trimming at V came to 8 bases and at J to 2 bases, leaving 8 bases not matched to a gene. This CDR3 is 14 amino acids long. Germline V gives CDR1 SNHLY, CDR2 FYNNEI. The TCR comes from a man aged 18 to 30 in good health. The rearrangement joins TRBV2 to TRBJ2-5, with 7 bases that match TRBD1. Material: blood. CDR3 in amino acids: CASYPGQLQETQYF. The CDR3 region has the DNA TGTGCCAGCTATCCGGGACAGTTACAAGAGACCCAGTACTTC.